The present entry profiles one TCR beta chain with its context. The ends were cut back, 4 bases at V and 5 bases at J, with 3 bases in the middle. This CDR3 has 12 amino acids. The data were obtained in a study of CD8 T cells in Susac syndrome. RNA amounts of about 0.5 to 1 ug underwent reverse transcription with random hexamers. TCRdb re-called the immunoSEQ multiplex PCR reads through MiXCR, storing one row per CDR3 protein. The table lists 150,000 to 160,000 distinct CDR3 sequences, roughly 96% of them singletons. Sequenced sample: CD4+ T cells from PBMCs. The chain uses TRBV23-1 and TRBJ2-6; D unclear. TRBV23-1 is treated as an ORF (open reading frame) with a function not yet certain. The source of this sequence is a human donor with Susac syndrome. CDR3 region: CASSPRANVLTF. Written as DNA, the CDR3 is TGCGCCAGCAGTCCTAGGGCCAACGTCCTGACTTTC.